The 21 T cell receptor beta chains below come from one sample, sequenced in a study of control samples from healthy donors and cancer patients. Assay used: immunoSEQ multiplex PCR; TCRdb lists only in-frame clones, some missing. The sample has some 210,000 clones, approximately 90% seen once. Sequences were obtained from blood. The receptors stem from a man between 25 and 39 years old in good health.

This clone was recorded only once. The chain is built from TRBV6-4 and TRBJ2-1; 9 positions agree with TRBD2. CDR1 is MRHNA, CDR2 SNTAGT, per germline. The CDR3 covers 15 residues. V gave up 3 bases and J gave up 10 bases; unmatched junction bases: 10. The CDR3 loop reads CASSEGSGGPGEQFF. Here the CDR3 DNA reads TGTGCCAGCAGTGAAGGAAGCGGGGGGCCAGGGGAGCAGTTCTTC.

The sample holds one count of this clone. V usage is TRBV2 and J usage is TRBJ2-6; D assignment may be TRBD1 or TRBD2 (5 bases each). This CDR3 contains 19 residues. Trimming took 6 bases from V and 1 from J, leaving 22 bases between them. The germline V gene has CDR1 SNHLY and CDR2 FYNNEI. The CDR3 DNA reads as TGTGCCAGCAGCTATCCGACGGGACGGATTTCGTCTGGGGCCAACGTCCTGACTTTC. Its protein product is CASSYPTGRISSGANVLTF.

The chain employs TRBV30 and TRBJ2-3; 7 nucleotides match TRBD1. V trimming: 3 bases; J trimming: 3 bases; junction bases outside the gene matches: 3. The V gene's germline CDR1 is GTSNPN and CDR2 SVGIG (reference sequence). The CDR3 is 13 residues long. In DNA form, the CDR3 reads TGTGCCTGGAGGACAGGGCAGACAGATACGCAGTATTTT. It is translated as CAWRTGQTDTQYF.

The chain couples TRBV9 to TRBJ2-7; 12 positions agree with TRBD1. The germline CDR1 and CDR2 sequences are SGDLS and YYNGEE. J gave up 5 bases and V 4 bases, and 7 bases lay outside the gene matches. The CDR3 extends over 15 amino acids. The chain's CDR3 is CASSPSGTGGDEQYF. The DNA for the CDR3 is TGTGCCAGCAGCCCATCCGGGACAGGGGGCGACGAGCAGTACTTC.

This chain connects TRBV15 to TRBJ1-1, with D hard to call. Trimming stripped 4 bases from V and 0 bases from J, with 9 bases between. This CDR3 is built from 14 residues. Germline CDR1 is LNHNV and CDR2 is YYDKDF (reference sequence). This CDR3 reads CATSNPTLNTEAFF. The CDR3 DNA sequence: TGTGCCACCAGCAACCCGACCCTGAACACTGAAGCTTTCTTT.

This clone was counted a single time. This chain connects TRBV29-1 to TRBJ2-1, with D perhaps TRBD1 (5 bases). V was clipped by 7 bases and J by 4 bases, with 11 bases between them. The CDR3 consists of 12 residues. Germline V gene sequence: CDR1 SQVTM, CDR2 ANQGSEA. CDR3 sequence (DNA): TGCAGCGGAGGACACCAGTACAATGAGCAGTTCTTC. This codes for CSGGHQYNEQFF.

This clone was recorded once. The rearrangement links TRBV27 to TRBJ2-3; 7 nucleotides align to TRBD1. The CDR3 has 14 residues. V lost 5 bases, J lost 6 bases, and 8 bases stayed unmatched. The germline V gene encodes CDR1 MNHEY and CDR2 SMNVEV (reference sequence). The CDR3 DNA is TGTGCCAGCAGTCCGTCGACAGGGCCGGATACGCAGTATTTT. Translation: CASSPSTGPDTQYF.

This chain uses TRBV5-5 with TRBJ2-2, with 8 bases aligning to TRBD1. This CDR3 has 15 amino acids. From germline, CDR1 is SGHKS and CDR2 YYEKEE (reference sequence). V was clipped by 0 bases and J by 6 bases; unmatched bases: 4. This CDR3 is CASSLVIQGAGELFF. The CDR3 DNA is TGTGCCAGCAGCTTGGTTATACAGGGGGCCGGGGAGCTGTTTTTT. The full variable domain, with the rest looked up from reference TRBV5-5 and TRBJ2-2, is DAGVTQSPTHLIKTRGQQVTLRCSPISGHKSVSWYQQVLGQGPQFIFQYYEKEERGRGNFPDRFSARQFPNYSSELNVNALLLGDSALYLCASSLVIQGAGELFFGEGSRLTVL.

As DNA, the CDR3 is TGTGCCAGCAGACTGACAGGGGCACTTCACGAGCAGTACTTC. Translated: CASRLTGALHEQYF. This rearrangement joins TRBV25-1 to TRBJ2-7; 8 nucleotides match TRBD1. From germline, CDR1 is MGHDK and CDR2 SYGVNS. After removal of 6 bases from V and 5 bases from J, the junction contained 9 bases not matched to a gene. There are 14 residues in the CDR3.

This clone was observed once. The V and J genes are TRBV7-8 and TRBJ1-2, with TRBD1 as a possible D gene (5 bases). From germline, CDR1 is SGHVS and CDR2 FQNEAQ. The CDR3 length is 14 residues. V lost 7 bases and J lost 2, with 14 bases in between. In DNA form, the CDR3 reads TGTGCCAGCACCCAGACAGCCGCCAACTATGGCTACACCTTC. Protein: CASTQTAANYGYTF.

This chain connects TRBV11-2 to TRBJ2-1, with TRBD1 identical over 7 bases. Per the germline V gene, CDR1 is SGHAT and CDR2 is FQNNGV. The CDR3 runs to 15 residues. V dropped 1 base and J dropped 4; count of bases not matched to a gene: 4. CDR3 amino acids: CASSLATGSYNEQFF. In DNA form, the CDR3 reads TGTGCCAGCAGCTTAGCGACAGGGTCTTACAATGAGCAGTTCTTC.

The chain combines TRBV12-1 with TRBJ1-2; TRBD1 is the table's D call, not checked against the DNA. TRBV12-1 is a listed pseudogene. The CDR3 runs to 16 residues. In DNA form, the CDR3 reads TGTGCCAGCAGCTTTCCCCCGACAGTTTCCCCGGGTACGGAGACCTTC. Its protein product is CASSFPPTVSPGTETF.

Of note for this clone: At one end, the junction sequence differs from germline, possibly due to a read error. The chain employs TRBV6-5 and TRBJ1-1, with 11 nucleotides matching TRBD1. Germline loops: CDR1 MNHEY, CDR2 SVGAGI. The CDR3 is 15 amino acids. Here the CDR3 DNA reads TGTGCCACCATAGGACAGGGGGCTGGTAACATTGAAGCTTTCTTT. Translated: CATIGQGAGNIEAFF.

V usage is TRBV10-3 and J usage is TRBJ1-5; D gene ambiguous. The CDR3 length is 14 residues. V dropped 3 bases and J dropped 5 bases, with 11 bases sitting between them. The germline CDR1 and CDR2 sequences are ENHRY and SYGVKD. CDR3 bases: TGTGCCATCAGTGACGGGTTTTCCGATCAGCCCCAGCATTTT. This translates into CAISDGFSDQPQHF.

V usage is TRBV7-9 and J usage is TRBJ2-2; perhaps TRBD1 as D (5 bases). Germline CDR1 and CDR2: SEHNR and FQNEAQ (reference sequence). This CDR3 is 16 amino acids long. V lost 4 bases and J lost 4, with 16 bases in between. The CDR3 region has the DNA TGTGCCAGCAGCTCCCGTAAGGGGCATAGCACCGGGGAGCTGTTTTTT. Its translation: CASSSRKGHSTGELFF.

This clone was detected only a few times. The chain couples TRBV7-9 to TRBJ1-4; D unresolved. With 5 bases removed from V and 0 bases from J, the gap between germline ends came to 10 bases. This CDR3 is built from 15 residues. Germline assignment: CDR1 SEHNR and CDR2 FQNEAQ (reference sequence). CDR3 bases: TGTGCCAGCAGCCTCGATATCCCAACTAATGAAAAACTGTTTTTT. The encoded protein is CASSLDIPTNEKLFF.

The rearrangement joins TRBV6-5 to TRBJ1-6; 10 nucleotides agree with TRBD1. CDR3 length: 13 amino acids. V trimming: 6 bases; J trimming: 10 bases; junction bases outside the gene matches: 3. Germline lookup yields CDR1 MNHEY and CDR2 SVGAGI. In DNA form, the CDR3 reads TGTGCCAGCAGGGGGACAGGGGACTCACCCCTCCACTTT. This translates into CASRGTGDSPLHF.

This sequence joins TRBV15 and TRBJ1-6; tentatively, D is TRBD1 (6 bases). The CDR3 has 15 residues. Trimming took off 0 bases at V and 10 bases at J, with 13 bases between the two ends. Germline CDR1 is LNHNV and CDR2 is YYDKDF (reference sequence). The CDR3 loop is CATSREGGGLSPLHF. DNA of the CDR3: TGTGCCACCAGCAGAGAGGGGGGGGGCCTCTCACCCCTCCACTTT.

The chain couples TRBV5-6 to TRBJ2-1; 11 bases are a match to TRBD1. There are 16 residues in the CDR3. Germline lookup yields CDR1 SGHDT and CDR2 YYEEEE. Germline trimming cut 4 bases from V and 4 bases from J; bases unmatched to any gene: 7. The DNA of the CDR3 is TGTGCCAGCAGCGTGGACAGGGGGCGTATATACAATGAGCAGTTCTTC. It codes for CASSVDRGRIYNEQFF.

The CDR3 nucleotides are TGTGCCAGCACCTCCGGGCTGGGTAATGAAAAACTGTTTTTT. Protein sequence: CASTSGLGNEKLFF. This sequence joins TRBV6-5 and TRBJ1-4, with D hard to call. Per germline, CDR1 MNHEY and CDR2 SVGAGI. Trimming removed 7 bases at V and 4 bases at J, with 13 bases between. This CDR3 is 14 amino acids long.

The chain couples TRBV4-2 to TRBJ2-7, with a tentative D call TRBD1 (6 bases). The CDR3 consists of 12 residues. Germline V gene sequence: CDR1 LGHNA, CDR2 YNFKEQ. Trimming cost V 3 bases and J 5 bases, with 8 bases left between them. The CDR3, as DNA: TGTGCCAGCAGCCACAGGGGAGACGAGCAGTACTTC. This sequence encodes CASSHRGDEQYF.